What follows describes a single T cell receptor beta chain. As yet, its antigen is unknown. Trimming shortened V by 0 bases and J by 4 bases, and 5 bases separated the two germline ends. The length of the CDR3 is 13 residues. The germline V gene encodes CDR1 SGHDT and CDR2 YYEEEE. This specimen belongs to a study of T cell responses to AZD1222 COVID-19 vaccine. The data were produced by immunoSEQ multiplex PCR, yet TCRdb's version contains in-frame clones alone and is incomplete. The repertoire consists of 150,000 to 180,000 clones, with about 88% occurring once and the leading ten covering around 3.1%. General observations from the study: Nearly half of unique spike-specific TCRs reportedly avoided B.1.351 and B.1.1.7 mutated regions. Clonal diversity may have been underestimated in mostly white British donors. Researchers took repertoire samples only after the peak T cell response had come.

The receptor's source is an adult in good health. The chain is built from TRBV5-6 and TRBJ1-5; D is undetermined. The sequenced sample was peripheral blood, obtained on day 0 of AZD1222 vaccination. CDR3 protein: CASSLGRNQPQHF. CDR3 nucleotides: TGTGCCAGCAGCTTGGGCCGGAATCAGCCCCAGCATTTT.